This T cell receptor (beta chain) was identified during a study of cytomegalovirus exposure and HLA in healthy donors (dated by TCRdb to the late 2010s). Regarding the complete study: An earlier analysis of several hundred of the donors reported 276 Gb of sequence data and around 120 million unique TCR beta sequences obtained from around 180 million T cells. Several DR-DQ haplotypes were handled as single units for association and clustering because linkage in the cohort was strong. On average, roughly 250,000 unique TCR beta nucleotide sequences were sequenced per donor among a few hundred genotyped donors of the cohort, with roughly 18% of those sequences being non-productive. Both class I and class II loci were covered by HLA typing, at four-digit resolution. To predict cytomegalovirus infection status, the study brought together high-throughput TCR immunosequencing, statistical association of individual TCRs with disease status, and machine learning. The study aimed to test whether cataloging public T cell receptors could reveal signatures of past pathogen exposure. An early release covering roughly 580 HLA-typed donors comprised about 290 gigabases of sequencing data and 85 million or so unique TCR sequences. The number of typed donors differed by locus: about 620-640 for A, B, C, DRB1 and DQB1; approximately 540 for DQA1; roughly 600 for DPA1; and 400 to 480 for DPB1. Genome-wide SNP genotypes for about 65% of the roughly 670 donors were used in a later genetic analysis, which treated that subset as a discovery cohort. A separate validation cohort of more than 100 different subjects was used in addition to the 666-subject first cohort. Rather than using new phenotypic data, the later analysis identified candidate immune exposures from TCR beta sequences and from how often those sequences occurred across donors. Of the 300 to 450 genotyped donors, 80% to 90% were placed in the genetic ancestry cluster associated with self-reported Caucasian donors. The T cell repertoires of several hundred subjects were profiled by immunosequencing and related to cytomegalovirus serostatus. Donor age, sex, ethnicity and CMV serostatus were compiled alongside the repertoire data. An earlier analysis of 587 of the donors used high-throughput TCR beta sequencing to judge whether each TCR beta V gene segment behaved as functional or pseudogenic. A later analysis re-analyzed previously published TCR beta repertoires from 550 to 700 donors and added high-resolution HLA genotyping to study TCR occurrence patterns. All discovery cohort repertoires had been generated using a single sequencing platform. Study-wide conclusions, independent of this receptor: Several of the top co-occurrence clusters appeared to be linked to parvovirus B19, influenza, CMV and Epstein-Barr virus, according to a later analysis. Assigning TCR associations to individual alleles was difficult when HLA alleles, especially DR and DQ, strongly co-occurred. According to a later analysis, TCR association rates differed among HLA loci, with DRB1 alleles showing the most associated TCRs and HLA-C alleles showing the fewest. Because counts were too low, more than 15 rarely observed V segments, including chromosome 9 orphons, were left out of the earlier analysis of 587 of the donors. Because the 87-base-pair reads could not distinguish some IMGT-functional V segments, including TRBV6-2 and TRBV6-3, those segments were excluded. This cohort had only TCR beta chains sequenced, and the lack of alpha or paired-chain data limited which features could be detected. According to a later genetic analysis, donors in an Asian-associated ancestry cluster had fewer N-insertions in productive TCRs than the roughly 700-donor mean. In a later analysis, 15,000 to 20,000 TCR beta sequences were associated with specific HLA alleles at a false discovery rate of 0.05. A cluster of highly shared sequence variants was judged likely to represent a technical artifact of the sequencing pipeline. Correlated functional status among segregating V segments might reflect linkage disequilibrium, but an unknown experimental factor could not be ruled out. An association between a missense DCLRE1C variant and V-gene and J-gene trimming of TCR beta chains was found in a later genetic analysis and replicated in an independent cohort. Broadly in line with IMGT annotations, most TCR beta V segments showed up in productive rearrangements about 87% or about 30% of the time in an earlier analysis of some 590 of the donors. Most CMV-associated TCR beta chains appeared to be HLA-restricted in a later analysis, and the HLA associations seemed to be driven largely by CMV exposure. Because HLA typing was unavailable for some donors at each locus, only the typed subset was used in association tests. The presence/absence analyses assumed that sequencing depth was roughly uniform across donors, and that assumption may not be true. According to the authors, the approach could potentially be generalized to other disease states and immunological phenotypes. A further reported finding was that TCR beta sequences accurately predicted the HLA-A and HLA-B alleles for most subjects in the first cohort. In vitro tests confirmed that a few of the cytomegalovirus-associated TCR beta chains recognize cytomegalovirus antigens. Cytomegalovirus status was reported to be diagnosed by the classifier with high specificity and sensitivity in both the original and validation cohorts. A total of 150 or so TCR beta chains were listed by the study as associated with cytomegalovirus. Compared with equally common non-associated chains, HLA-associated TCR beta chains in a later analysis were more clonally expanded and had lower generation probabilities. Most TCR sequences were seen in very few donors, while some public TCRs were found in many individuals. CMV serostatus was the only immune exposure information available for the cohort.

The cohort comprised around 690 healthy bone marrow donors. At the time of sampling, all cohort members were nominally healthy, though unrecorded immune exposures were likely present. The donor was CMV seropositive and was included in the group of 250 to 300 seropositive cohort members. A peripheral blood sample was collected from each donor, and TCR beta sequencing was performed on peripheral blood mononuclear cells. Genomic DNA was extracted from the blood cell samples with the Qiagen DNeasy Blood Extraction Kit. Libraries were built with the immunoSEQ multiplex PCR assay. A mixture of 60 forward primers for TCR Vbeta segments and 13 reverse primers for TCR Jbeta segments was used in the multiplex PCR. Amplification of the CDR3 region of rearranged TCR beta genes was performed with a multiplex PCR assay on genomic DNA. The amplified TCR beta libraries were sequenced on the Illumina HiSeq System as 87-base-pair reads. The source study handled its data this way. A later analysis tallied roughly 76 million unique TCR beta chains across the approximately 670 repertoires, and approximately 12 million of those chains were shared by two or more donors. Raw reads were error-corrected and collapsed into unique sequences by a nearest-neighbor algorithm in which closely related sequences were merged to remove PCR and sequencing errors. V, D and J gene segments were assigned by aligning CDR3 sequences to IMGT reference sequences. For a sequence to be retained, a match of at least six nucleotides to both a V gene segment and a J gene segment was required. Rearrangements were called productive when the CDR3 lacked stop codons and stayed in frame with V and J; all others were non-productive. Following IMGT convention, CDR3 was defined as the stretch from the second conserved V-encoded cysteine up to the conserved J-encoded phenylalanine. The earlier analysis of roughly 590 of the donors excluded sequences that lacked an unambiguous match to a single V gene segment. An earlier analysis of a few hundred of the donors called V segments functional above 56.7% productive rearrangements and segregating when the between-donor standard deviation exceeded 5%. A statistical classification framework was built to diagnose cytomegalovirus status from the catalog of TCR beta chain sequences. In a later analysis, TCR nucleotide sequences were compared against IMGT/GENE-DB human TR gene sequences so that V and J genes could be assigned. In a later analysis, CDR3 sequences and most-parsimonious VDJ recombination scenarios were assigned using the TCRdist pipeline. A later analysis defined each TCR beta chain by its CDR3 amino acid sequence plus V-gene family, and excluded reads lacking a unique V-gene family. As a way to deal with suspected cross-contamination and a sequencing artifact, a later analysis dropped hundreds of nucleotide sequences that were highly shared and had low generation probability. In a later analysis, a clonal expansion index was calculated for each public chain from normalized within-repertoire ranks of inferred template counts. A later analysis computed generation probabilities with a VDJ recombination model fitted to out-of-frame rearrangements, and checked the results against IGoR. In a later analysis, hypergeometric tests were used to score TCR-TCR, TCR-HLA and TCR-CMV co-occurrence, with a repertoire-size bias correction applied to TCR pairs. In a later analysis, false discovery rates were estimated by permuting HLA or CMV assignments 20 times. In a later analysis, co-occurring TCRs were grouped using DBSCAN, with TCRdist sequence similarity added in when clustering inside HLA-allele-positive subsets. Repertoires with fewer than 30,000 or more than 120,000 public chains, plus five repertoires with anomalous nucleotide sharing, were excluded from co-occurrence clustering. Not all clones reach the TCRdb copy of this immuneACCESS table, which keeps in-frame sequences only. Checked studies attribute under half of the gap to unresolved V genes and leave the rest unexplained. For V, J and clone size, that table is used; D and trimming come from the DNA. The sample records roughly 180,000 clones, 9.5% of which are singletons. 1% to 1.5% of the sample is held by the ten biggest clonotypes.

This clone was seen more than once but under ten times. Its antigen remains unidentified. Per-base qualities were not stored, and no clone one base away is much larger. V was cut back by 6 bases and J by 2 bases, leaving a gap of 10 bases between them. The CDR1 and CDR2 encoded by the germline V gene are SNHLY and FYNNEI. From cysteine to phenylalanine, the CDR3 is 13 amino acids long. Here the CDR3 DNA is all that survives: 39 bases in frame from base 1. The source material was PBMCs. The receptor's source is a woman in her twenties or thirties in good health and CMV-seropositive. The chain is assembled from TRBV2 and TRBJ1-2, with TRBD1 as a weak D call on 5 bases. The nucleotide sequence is TGTGCCAGCAGGACCGACAGAAACTATGGCTACACCTTC. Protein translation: CASRTDRNYGYTF. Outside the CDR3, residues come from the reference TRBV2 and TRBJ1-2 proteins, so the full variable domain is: EPEVTQTPSHQVTQMGQEVILRCVPISNHLYFYWYRQILGQKVEFLVSFYNNEISEKSEIFDDQFSVERPDGSNFTLKIRSTKLEDSAMYFCASRTDRNYGYTFGSGTRLTVV.